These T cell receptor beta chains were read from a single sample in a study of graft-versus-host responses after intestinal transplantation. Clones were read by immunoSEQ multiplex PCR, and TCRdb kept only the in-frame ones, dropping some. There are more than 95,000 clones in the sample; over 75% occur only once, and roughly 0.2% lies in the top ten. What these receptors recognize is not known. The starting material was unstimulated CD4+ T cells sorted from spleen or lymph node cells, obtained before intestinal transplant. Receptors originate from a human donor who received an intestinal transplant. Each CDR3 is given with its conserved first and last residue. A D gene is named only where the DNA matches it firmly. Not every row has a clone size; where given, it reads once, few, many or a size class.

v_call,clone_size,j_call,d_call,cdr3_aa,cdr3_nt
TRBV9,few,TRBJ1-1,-,CASSVAPNTEAFF,TGTGCCAGCAGCGTAGCTCCGAACACTGAAGCTTTCTTT
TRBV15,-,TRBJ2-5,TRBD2,CATSRIGLAGAPQYF,TGTGCCACCAGCAGGATCGGACTAGCGGGGGCCCCCCAGTACTTC
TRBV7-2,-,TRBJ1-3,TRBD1,CASSFAGTGGNTIYF,TGTGCCAGCAGCTTCGCCGGGACAGGGGGAAACACCATATATTTT
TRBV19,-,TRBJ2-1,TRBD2,CASSIGTSGRAAYNEQFF,TGTGCCAGTAGTATAGGGACTAGCGGGAGGGCGGCATACAATGAGCAGTTCTTC
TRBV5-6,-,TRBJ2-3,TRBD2,CASSFVSLAGLTDTQYF,TGTGCCAGCAGCTTCGTATCTCTAGCGGGACTCACAGATACGCAGTATTTT
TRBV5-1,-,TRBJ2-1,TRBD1,CASSLGDREGNEQFF,TGCGCCAGCAGCTTGGGGGACAGGGAAGGCAATGAGCAGTTCTTC
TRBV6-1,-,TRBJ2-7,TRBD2,CASSEWGWEGYEQYF,TGTGCCAGCAGTGAATGGGGGTGGGAGGGATACGAGCAGTACTTC
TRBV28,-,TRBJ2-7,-,CASSLLAGLLYEQYF,TGTGCCAGCAGCCTCTTAGCTGGATTACTCTACGAGCAGTACTTC
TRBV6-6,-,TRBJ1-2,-,CASSPAGGSGYTF,TGTGCCAGCAGCCCGGCGGGGGGAAGTGGCTACACCTTC
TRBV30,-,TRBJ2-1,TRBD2,CAWSAGAGGESSSYNEQFF,TGTGCCTGGAGTGCAGGAGCGGGGGGGGAATCCAGCTCCTACAATGAGCAGTTCTTC
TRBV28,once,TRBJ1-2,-,CASRDGGRLISSTF,TGTGCCAGCAGGGATGGGGGCCGGCTGATTAGCTCCACCTTC
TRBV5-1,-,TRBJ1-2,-,CASSQRTGYGYTF,TGCGCCAGCAGCCAGAGGACGGGGTATGGCTACACCTTC
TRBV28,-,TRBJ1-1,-,CASSSGDFMNTEAFF,TGTGCCAGCAGTTCCGGTGATTTCATGAACACTGAAGCTTTCTTT
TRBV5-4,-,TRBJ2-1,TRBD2,CASSRTGTILYNEQFF,TGTGCCAGCAGCCGGACCGGGACTATCTTATACAATGAGCAGTTCTTC
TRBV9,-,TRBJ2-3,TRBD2,CASSLSSGGDTQYF,TGTGCCAGCAGCCTTAGCTCGGGAGGGGATACGCAGTATTTT